This TCR beta chain originates from a study of blood T cells in healthy people across ages. The germline gives CDR1 MDHEN, CDR2 SYDVKM. V lost 3 bases to trimming and J lost 6 bases, with 8 bases between them. The CDR3 runs 13 residues. Alongside a J-beta primer mix, a sample-barcoded 5' primer served in a second PCR lasting about 7 to 12 cycles. One entry per CDR3 protein results from TCRdb running MiXCR on the 5' RACE reads. Of roughly 1 million distinct CDR3 sequences listed, about 23% are singletons. These data are also associated with another study on T cells of mothers and their children.

Specimen: blood. The sequence derives from a girl aged 2 to 9 in good health. The chain carries TRBV28 and TRBJ2-2; D remains unclear. The CDR3, as DNA: TGTGCCAGCAGTTTGGAACAGCCCGGGGAGCTGTTTTTT. It is translated as CASSLEQPGELFF.